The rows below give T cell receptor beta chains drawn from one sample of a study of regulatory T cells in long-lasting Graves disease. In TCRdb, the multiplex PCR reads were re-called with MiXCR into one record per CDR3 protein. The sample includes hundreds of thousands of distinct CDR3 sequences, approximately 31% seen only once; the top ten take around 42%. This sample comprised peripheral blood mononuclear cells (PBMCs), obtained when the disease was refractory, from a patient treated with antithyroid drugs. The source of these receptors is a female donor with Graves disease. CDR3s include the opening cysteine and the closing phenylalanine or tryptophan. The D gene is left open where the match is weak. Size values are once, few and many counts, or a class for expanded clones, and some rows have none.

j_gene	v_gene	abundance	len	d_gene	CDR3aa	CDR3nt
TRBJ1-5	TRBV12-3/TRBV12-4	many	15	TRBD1	CASTHTGAGNQPQHF	TGTGCCAGCACTCATACAGGGGCCGGCAATCAGCCCCAGCATTTT
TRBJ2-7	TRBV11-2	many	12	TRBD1	CASSLTGVEQYF	TGTGCCAGCAGCTTAACAGGGGTTGAGCAGTACTTC
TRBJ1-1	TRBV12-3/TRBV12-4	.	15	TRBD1	CASSERTGAGTEAFF	TGTGCCAGCAGTGAAAGGACAGGGGCCGGTACTGAAGCTTTCTTT
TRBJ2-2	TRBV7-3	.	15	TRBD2	CASSSQAGANGELFF	TGTGCCAGCAGCTCCCAAGCGGGAGCGAACGGGGAGCTGTTTTTT
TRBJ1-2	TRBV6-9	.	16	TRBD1	CASSYLSDRGSPGYTF	TGTGCCAGCAGTTACTTGTCGGACAGGGGATCCCCTGGCTACACCTTC
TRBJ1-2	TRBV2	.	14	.	CASSGGNPRDGYTF	TGTGCCAGCAGTGGAGGGAACCCAAGGGATGGCTACACCTTC
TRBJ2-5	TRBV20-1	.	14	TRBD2	CSASSGTTIETQYF	TGCAGTGCTAGTAGCGGGACTACCATCGAGACCCAGTACTTC
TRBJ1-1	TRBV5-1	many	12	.	CASSAWNTEAFF	TGCGCCAGCAGCGCCTGGAACACTGAAGCTTTCTTT
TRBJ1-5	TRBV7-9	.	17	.	CASSLEGILGLGQPQHF	TGTGCCAGCAGCTTAGAGGGAATTCTGGGGTTGGGACAGCCCCAGCATTTT
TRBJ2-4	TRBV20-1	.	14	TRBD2	CSASPGTSGRIQYF	TGCAGTGCTAGTCCCGGGACTAGCGGGAGGATTCAGTACTTC
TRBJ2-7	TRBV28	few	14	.	CASREAGQPYEQYF	TGTGCCAGCAGGGAAGCGGGACAGCCCTACGAGCAGTACTTC
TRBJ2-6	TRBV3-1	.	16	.	CASSQEAGSGANVLTF	TGTGCCAGCAGCCAAGAGGCTGGCTCTGGGGCCAACGTCCTGACTTTC
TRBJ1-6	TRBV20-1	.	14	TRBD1	CSASRQGYNSPLHF	TGCAGTGCTAGCCGACAGGGCTATAATTCACCCCTCCACTTT
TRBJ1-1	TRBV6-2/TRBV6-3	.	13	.	CASSYTGHTEAFF	TGTGCCAGCAGTTACACGGGGCACACTGAAGCTTTCTTT
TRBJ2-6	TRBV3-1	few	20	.	CASSQDKRGSILSGANVLTF	TGTGCCAGCAGCCAAGATAAGAGAGGCAGCATCCTCTCTGGGGCCAACGTCCTGACTTTC
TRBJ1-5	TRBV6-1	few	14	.	CASSGPAVGQPQHF	TGTGCCAGCAGTGGCCCCGCGGTAGGTCAGCCCCAGCATTTT
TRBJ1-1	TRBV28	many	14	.	CASSLLGVRTEAFF	TGTGCCAGCAGTTTATTGGGGGTGAGGACTGAAGCTTTCTTT
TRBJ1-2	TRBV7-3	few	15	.	CASSAMRRGSYGYTF	TGTGCCAGCAGCGCAATGAGAAGGGGCAGCTATGGCTACACCTTC
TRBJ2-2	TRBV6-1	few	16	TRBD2	CASRRKAGETTGELFF	TGTGCCAGCAGGCGTAAAGCGGGAGAGACCACCGGGGAGCTGTTTTTT
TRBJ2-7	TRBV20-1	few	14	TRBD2	CSAQSLAGGYEQYF	TGCAGTGCCCAATCACTAGCGGGAGGATACGAGCAGTACTTC
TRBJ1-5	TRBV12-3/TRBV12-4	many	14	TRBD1	CASSIGTVNQPQHF	TGTGCCAGCAGTATCGGGACAGTCAATCAGCCCCAGCATTTT
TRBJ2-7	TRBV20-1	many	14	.	CSASLVGGAYEQYF	TGCAGTGCTAGTCTCGTGGGAGGCGCCTACGAGCAGTACTTC
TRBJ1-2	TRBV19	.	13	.	CASRTPGWDGYTF	TGTGCCAGTAGGACCCCCGGTTGGGATGGCTACACCTTC
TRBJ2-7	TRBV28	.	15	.	CASSSRDILSYEQYF	TGTGCCAGCAGTTCCCGGGACATACTCTCCTACGAGCAGTACTTC
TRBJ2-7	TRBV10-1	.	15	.	CASSEFLDGGYEQYF	TGCGCCAGCAGTGAGTTTCTGGACGGGGGCTACGAGCAGTACTTC
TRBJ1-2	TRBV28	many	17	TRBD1	CASSPVGQGSLNYGYTF	TGTGCCAGCAGCCCCGTGGGACAGGGTTCCCTAAACTATGGCTACACCTTC
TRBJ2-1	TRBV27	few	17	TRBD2	CASSSNLLAGLHNEQFF	TGTGCCAGCAGTTCCAACCTACTAGCGGGATTACACAATGAGCAGTTCTTC
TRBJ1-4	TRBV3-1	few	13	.	CASSPSVEEKLFF	TGTGCCAGCAGCCCCTCCGTCGAGGAAAAACTGTTTTTT
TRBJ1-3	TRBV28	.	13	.	CASRRNRGNTIYF	TGTGCCAGCAGACGCAACAGGGGAAACACCATATATTTT
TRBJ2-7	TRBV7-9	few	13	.	CASSLVGDYEQYF	TGTGCCAGCAGCTTAGTGGGCGACTACGAGCAGTACTTC
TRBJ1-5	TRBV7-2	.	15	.	CASSAYDSPNQPQHF	TGTGCCAGCAGCGCCTACGACAGCCCCAATCAGCCCCAGCATTTT
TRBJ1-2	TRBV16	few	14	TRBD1	CASSQSDRPYGYTF	TGTGCCAGCAGCCAATCGGACAGGCCATATGGCTACACCTTC
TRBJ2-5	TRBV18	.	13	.	CASSPLFEETQYF	TGTGCCAGCTCACCTCTCTTTGAGGAGACCCAGTACTTC
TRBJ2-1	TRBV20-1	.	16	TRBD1	CSARGETGGAYNEQFF	TGCAGTGCTAGAGGCGAGACAGGGGGCGCGTACAATGAGCAGTTCTTC
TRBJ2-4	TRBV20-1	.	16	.	CSARSPQPGAKNIQYF	TGCAGTGCCAGATCCCCACAACCTGGAGCCAAAAACATTCAGTACTTC
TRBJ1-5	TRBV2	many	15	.	CASSTTAGGNQPQHF	TGTGCCAGCAGTACAACAGCTGGAGGCAATCAGCCCCAGCATTTT
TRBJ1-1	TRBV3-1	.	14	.	CASSTAPGNTEAFF	TGTGCCAGCAGCACCGCGCCGGGGAACACTGAAGCTTTCTTT
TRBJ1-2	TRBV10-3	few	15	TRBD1	CAISEYSRGTNGYTF	TGTGCCATCAGTGAGTATAGCAGGGGGACGAATGGCTACACCTTC
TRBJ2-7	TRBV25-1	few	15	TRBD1	CASSASGTGINEQYF	TGTGCCAGCAGTGCGTCCGGGACAGGGATTAACGAGCAGTACTTC